Below are 15 T cell receptor beta chains sequenced from a single sample in a study of CD8+ T cells in alopecia areata. RNA extraction was followed by reverse transcription into cDNA, which acted as the sequencing template. Measured with immunoSEQ multiplex PCR; TCRdb has only the in-frame clones, and not every one. The data show just over 150,000 clones, roughly 65% seen once. Treatment reported: oral pan-JAK inhibitor, 5-10 mg twice daily. The input for sequencing was CD4+ T cells sorted from blood, taken at week 4, from a patient treated with tofacitinib. The receptors stem from a human donor with alopecia areata.

The CDR3 DNA reads as TGTGCCAGCAGCTTGGGGGGACAGTTTAATTCACCCCTCCACTTT. Its translation is CASSLGGQFNSPLHF. The chain links TRBV5-4 to TRBJ1-6, with TRBD1 matching over 7 bases. The CDR3 spans 15 residues. Germline CDR1 reads SGHNT; CDR2 reads YYREEE (reference sequence). J lost 6 bases, V lost 0 bases, and 3 bases had no gene match.

This chain uses TRBV7-3 with TRBJ1-2; 10 bases align to TRBD1. Germline loops: CDR1 SGHTA, CDR2 FQGTGA. This CDR3 has 15 residues. Trimming cost V 4 bases and J 3 bases; bases outside gene matches: 5. DNA of the CDR3: TGTGCCAGCAGCTCTAGACAGGGGGCTGACTATGGCTACACCTTC. Protein product: CASSSRQGADYGYTF.

This chain uses TRBV6-5 with TRBJ2-5; D unclear. Germline V gives CDR1 MNHEY, CDR2 SVGAGI. This CDR3 is built from 13 residues. Trimming left V 9 bases short and J 5 bases short, with 16 bases between. The CDR3 DNA follows: TGTGCCAGGTCCCCAATGGGGTCGGAGACCCAGTACTTC. It encodes CARSPMGSETQYF.

This clone was recorded a few times. This chain connects TRBV5-1 to TRBJ1-2; D is unresolved. Trimming removed 0 bases from V and 6 bases from J, with 12 bases in between. This CDR3 spans 14 amino acids. Germline-derived CDR1 and CDR2 are SGHRS and YFSETQ. The CDR3 is CASSLDLAGDGYTF. The DNA for the CDR3 is TGCGCCAGCAGCTTGGACCTGGCAGGTGATGGCTACACCTTC.

V and J are TRBV7-3 and TRBJ2-3; D not resolved. The CDR3 is 15 residues long. V was clipped by 0 bases and J by 1 base, with 8 bases between them. CDR1 SGHTA and CDR2 FQGTGA come from the germline V gene. The CDR3 region has the DNA TGTGCCAGCAGCTTAACCCCTGGGGGCACAGATACGCAGTATTTT. It translates to CASSLTPGGTDTQYF.

This clone was observed once. The chain couples TRBV29-1 to TRBJ1-1; possible D gene TRBD1, 6 bases. The V gene lost 0 bases and the J gene lost 3 bases, with 14 bases spanning the gap. The CDR3 is made up of 15 amino acids. CDR1 and CDR2 (germline): SQVTM, ANQGSEA. Here the CDR3 reads CSVEDADRFDTEAFF. CDR3 in DNA: TGCAGCGTTGAAGACGCCGACAGGTTTGACACTGAAGCTTTCTTT.

A single count supports this clone. The rearrangement uses TRBV29-1 and TRBJ2-7; D ambiguous. The ends were cut back, 4 bases at V and 0 bases at J, with 7 bases in the middle. CDR1 and CDR2 (germline): SQVTM, ANQGSEA. The CDR3 sequence is 12 residues long. The chain's CDR3 is CSVGQVSYEQYF. In nucleotides, the CDR3 is TGCAGCGTTGGGCAGGTCTCCTACGAGCAGTACTTC.

The chain combines TRBV5-1 with TRBJ1-2; 7 bases agree with TRBD1. The CDR3 has 15 residues. After removal of 3 bases from V and 4 bases from J, the junction contained 9 bases not matched to a gene. Per germline, CDR1 SGHRS and CDR2 YFSETQ. The CDR3 nucleotides read TGCGCCAGCAGCTCGACGAGGACAGGCCCCTATGGCTACACCTTC. Protein: CASSSTRTGPYGYTF.

The chain couples TRBV9 to TRBJ1-2; unclear D gene. CDR3 length: 10 residues. Germline CDR1 SGDLS, CDR2 YYNGEE. Trimming took off 7 bases at V and 6 bases at J, with 7 bases between the two ends. The CDR3 is CASGDNGYTF. The CDR3, as DNA: TGTGCCAGCGGAGACAATGGCTACACCTTC.

V is TRBV30 and J is TRBJ1-3; D unclear. Trimming took off 3 bases at V and 2 bases at J, with 8 bases between the two ends. The CDR3 covers 13 residues. Germline-derived CDR1 and CDR2 are GTSNPN and SVGIG (reference sequence). The CDR3 is CAWSPGTGNTIYF. The CDR3 DNA sequence: TGTGCCTGGAGCCCAGGAACTGGAAACACCATATATTTT. The variable domain in full, with the rest retrieved from reference TRBV30 and TRBJ1-3, is SQTIHQWPATLVQPVGSPLSLECTVEGTSNPNLYWYRQAAGRGLQLLFYSVGIGQISSEVPQNLSASRPQDRQFILSSKKLLLSDSGFYLCAWSPGTGNTIYFGEGSWLTVV.

In its sample, this clone was seen a few times. This rearrangement joins TRBV5-1 to TRBJ2-2, with a possible D match to TRBD1 (6 bases). V was clipped by 5 bases and J by 6 bases, with 11 bases between them. Germline CDR1 reads SGHRS; CDR2 reads YFSETQ. This CDR3 contains 13 residues. CDR3 amino acids: CASSSTGAGELFF. The CDR3 region has the DNA TGCGCCAGCAGTTCGACAGGAGCCGGGGAGCTGTTTTTT.

V usage is TRBV2 and J usage is TRBJ1-6; TRBD1 aligns across 7 bases. CDR3 length: 15 amino acids. Germline assignment: CDR1 SNHLY and CDR2 FYNNEI. J was trimmed by 10 bases and V by 6 bases; bases with no gene match: 12. This CDR3 is CASSRGEDGRSPLHF. The CDR3 coding sequence is TGTGCCAGCAGCAGGGGGGAGGACGGGAGATCACCCCTCCACTTT.

The table lists this clone with a few counts. Other DNA sequences within the sample encode an identical CDR3. The chain has TRBV29-1 and TRBJ1-5; 9 bases agree with TRBD1. This CDR3 contains 13 residues. Losses at the gene ends were 4 bases for V and 5 bases for J; bases not matched to a gene: 3. Germline V gene data show CDR1 as SQVTM and CDR2 as ANQGSEA. The CDR3 loop is CSVGQGGDQPQHF. DNA of the CDR3: TGCAGCGTTGGACAGGGGGGCGATCAGCCCCAGCATTTT. The full variable domain, completed using reference TRBV29-1 and TRBJ1-5, is SAVISQKPSRDICQRGTSLTIQCQVDSQVTMMFWYRQQPGQSLTLIATANQGSEATYESGFVIDKFPISRPNLTFSTLTVSNMSPEDSSIYLCSVGQGGDQPQHFGDGTRLSIL.

The rearrangement joins TRBV11-1 to TRBJ1-1; 9 bases map to TRBD1. The germline V gene encodes CDR1 SGHAT and CDR2 FQDESV (reference sequence). V dropped 3 bases and J dropped 7; count of bases not matched to a gene: 6. This CDR3 region has 14 residues. The CDR3 DNA is TGTGCCAGCAGCTTTGGAGGGACAGGGCGTGAAGCTTTCTTT. Amino acids: CASSFGGTGREAFF.

V usage is TRBV29-1 and J usage is TRBJ1-2, with 10 positions matching TRBD1. The CDR3 totals 14 residues. The V and J ends lost 3 bases and 4 bases, in that order; junction bases with no gene match: 5. CDR1 and CDR2 (germline): SQVTM, ANQGSEA. The CDR3, as DNA: TGCAGCGTTGACCGGGACAGGGGAATCTATGGCTACACCTTC. This translates into CSVDRDRGIYGYTF.